This entry describes one TCR beta chain. Its specific antigen is unknown. Base qualities are not provided; no much larger clone lies one nucleotide away. RNA was extracted using the RNeasy kit, and roughly 0.5 to 1 ug of the RNA was reverse transcribed with random hexamers. TCR beta CDR3 regions were amplified with the immunoSEQ multiplex PCR assay covering 54 Vbeta and 13 Jbeta segments. To correct PCR amplification bias, a synthetic template baseline was used for both primer optimization and computational correction. The source study handled its data this way. Reads were annotated to V, D and J genes according to IMGT and were analyzed with immunoSEQ Analyzer, with only productive sequences retained. To calculate clonality, Shannon entropy was normalized by log2 of the number of productive unique sequences and then subtracted from one. Public and private clones were assessed among the 100 most prevalent clones of each patient and control. Susac-specific clones were defined as absent from healthy and MS cohorts, over a thousand published viral clones and other ImmuneACCESS disease sequences. The public reads were reanalyzed by TCRdb: fastp trimming at Q25, MiXCR alignment, in-frame beta chains only. Merged by CDR3 protein, the rows form single entries marked with the most common genes and DNA. The authors' filters were not applied to this entry. Recorded for this sample are 300,000 to 350,000 distinct CDR3 sequences; around 90% of them occurred a single time. 0.06% to 0.075% of the sample lies in the top ten.

High-throughput TCR beta sequencing profiled peripheral blood CD8+ and CD4+ T cells from healthy donors, Susac syndrome patients and multiple sclerosis patients. Multiple sclerosis controls were treatment-naive patients with stable or active relapsing-remitting disease fulfilling revised McDonald criteria. Bulk CD8+ and CD4+ T cells were purified by magnetic negative isolation, whereas CD8+ TEMRA cells were enriched by FACS. Blood was drawn into EDTA tubes, processed within 24 hours, and PBMCs were isolated by density gradient centrifugation. PBMCs destined for TCR sequencing were cryopreserved in liquid nitrogen and later thawed in a 37 °C water bath. The sorted or isolated CD4+, CD8+ and CD8+ TEMRA cells reached a purity of at least 90%. The entry originates in a study of CD8 T cells in Susac syndrome (dated by TCRdb to between 2018 and 2021). Notes on the research overall: Whether CD8+ T cell activation and differentiation in Susac syndrome was antigen driven was tested using repertoire sequencing.

The paper as a whole reports these results and caveats: The study acknowledged that relatively few individuals were included in the TCR sequencing and HLA analysis.

The CDR1 and CDR2 encoded by the germline V gene are SGHDN and FVKESK. V is trimmed back by 0 bases and J by 4 bases, and the junction contains 12 bases that no gene match accounts for. Its CDR3 holds 17 amino acids, cysteine through phenylalanine. The sequence is cut down to CDR3 DNA, 51 bases in frame from base 1. This TCR was sampled from a human donor with multiple sclerosis. Specimen: CD4+ T cells from PBMCs. The rearrangement joined TRBV14 to TRBJ2-7, with 7 bases in between that match TRBD1. The CDR3: CASSQDPHRGERYEQYF. The base sequence is TGTGCCAGCAGCCAAGATCCCCACAGGGGAGAAAGATACGAGCAGTACTTC.